One sample yielded the 11 T cell receptor beta chains listed below, sequenced in a study of blood T cells in healthy people across ages. A J-beta primer mix and a sample-barcoded 5' primer were used in a second PCR of roughly 7 to 12 cycles. One entry per CDR3 protein, called by TCRdb with MiXCR from the 5' RACE reads. Among about 1,400,000 distinct CDR3 sequences listed, approximately 38% were seen once. Sample: blood. The receptors here all came from a young woman in good health.

In this sample, this clonotype turned up a few times. This sequence joins TRBV2 and TRBJ1-5; no definite D call. The CDR3 has 13 residues. V was trimmed by 6 bases and J by 7 bases, leaving 13 bases between them. CDR1 is SNHLY, CDR2 FYNNEI, per germline. CDR3 amino acids: CASRGYLDQPQHF. CDR3 coding DNA: TGTGCCAGCAGAGGCTATCTTGACCAGCCCCAGCATTTT. The full variable domain, completed using reference TRBV2 and TRBJ1-5, is EPEVTQTPSHQVTQMGQEVILRCVPISNHLYFYWYRQILGQKVEFLVSFYNNEISEKSEIFDDQFSVERPDGSNFTLKIRSTKLEDSAMYFCASRGYLDQPQHFGDGTRLSIL.

This clonotype appeared once. The gene calls are TRBV24-1 and TRBJ2-5, with 9 bases identical to TRBD2. The length of the CDR3 is 17 residues. V shed 4 bases and J 4 bases; nucleotides not matched to a gene: 12. The germline gives CDR1 KGHDR, CDR2 SFDVKD. The CDR3 region is CATSDRDNSGGGETQYF. The CDR3, as DNA: TGTGCCACCAGTGACCGAGACAATAGCGGGGGAGGAGAGACCCAGTACTTC.

The chain links TRBV20-1 to TRBJ2-3; no definite D call. The CDR3 sequence is 10 residues long. The V and J ends lost 6 bases and 6 bases respectively, with 7 bases between them. From germline, CDR1 is DFQATT and CDR2 SNEGSKA (reference sequence). The CDR3 region is CSALGDTQYF. CDR3 coding DNA: TGCAGTGCCCTAGGGGATACGCAGTATTTT.

The chain joins TRBV21-1 to TRBJ1-4; the table's TRBD1 call for D was not verified on the DNA. TRBV21-1 is recorded as a pseudogene. The CDR3 length is 17 residues. DNA of the CDR3: TGTGCCAGCAGCTTTCCCAAGAGGGGCAGGAGGAATGAAAAACTGTTTTTT. It encodes CASSFPKRGRRNEKLFF.

This chain connects TRBV20-1 to TRBJ2-3; D possibly corresponds to TRBD1 (5 bases). CDR1 is DFQATT and CDR2 is SNEGSKA in the germline V gene (reference sequence). V lost 2 bases to trimming and J lost 4 bases, with 16 bases between them. This CDR3 comprises 15 residues. CDR3 residues: CSARTTWGGPDTQYF. CDR3 nucleotides: TGCAGTGCTAGAACGACCTGGGGCGGCCCAGATACGCAGTATTTT.

This clonotype showed up just a few times. The chain couples TRBV12-3 or TRBV12-4 to TRBJ2-7; a possible D gene is TRBD1 (5 bases). V lost 4 bases to trimming and J lost 4 bases, with 11 bases between them. The CDR3 spans 13 residues. CDR3 sequence reads: CASSYSGQYEQYF. The CDR3 coding sequence is TGTGCCAGCAGTTACTCAGGGCAATACGAGCAGTACTTC.

The chain recombines TRBV12-3 or TRBV12-4 with TRBJ2-5; unclear D gene. V was pared by 5 bases and J by 9 bases, with 19 bases between. This CDR3 has 14 amino acids. The CDR3 DNA is TGTGCCAGCAGTGCCCTTGACGGCGGAAGGGCCCAGTACTTC. Protein product: CASSALDGGRAQYF.

V gene TRBV7-6 combines with J gene TRBJ2-2, with a possible D match to TRBD2 (6 bases). The CDR3 length is 17 residues. V was clipped by 5 bases and J by 2 bases, with 18 bases between them. The germline V gene has CDR1 SGHVS and CDR2 FNYEAQ. CDR3: CASSPSGAGRNTGELFF. The CDR3 DNA follows: TGTGCCAGCAGCCCCTCGGGAGCAGGGAGAAACACCGGGGAGCTGTTTTTT.

The chain has TRBV14 and TRBJ2-2, with TRBD1 as a possible D gene (7 bases). V lost 0 bases and J 7 bases, leaving 15 bases between the germline ends. Germline CDR1 and CDR2: SGHDN and FVKESK. The CDR3 covers 16 residues. In DNA form, the CDR3 reads TGTGCCAGCAGCCAAGAGGCGGGACAGTACATCGGGGAGCTGTTTTTT. It encodes CASSQEAGQYIGELFF.

The chain uses TRBV2 and TRBJ2-3; D may be TRBD1 or TRBD2 (5 bases each). The V and J ends lost 6 bases and 1 base respectively, with 14 bases between them. The CDR3 has 15 residues. Germline V lookup: CDR1 SNHLY, CDR2 FYNNEI. The DNA of the CDR3 is TGTGCCAGCAGCGAGGGGTGGATCGGCACAGATACGCAGTATTTT. It specifies CASSEGWIGTDTQYF.

This clonotype has only a few counts. The rearrangement links TRBV29-1 to TRBJ2-3; a possible D gene is TRBD2 (6 bases). Trimming left V 4 bases short and J 2 bases short, with 13 bases between. Germline V lookup: CDR1 SQVTM, CDR2 ANQGSEA. CDR3 length equals 14 residues. CDR3 coding DNA: TGCAGCGTTGCCGGCCCGGGGGTCACAGATACGCAGTATTTT. Translated, it gives CSVAGPGVTDTQYF.